This T cell receptor beta chain was identified in a study of radiation and T cells in renal cell carcinoma. Study observations and caveats: Compared with controls, irradiated tumors showed greater TCR clonality. Sampling covered only roughly 1 g of each tumor.

Indicated treatment: treatment-naive control, cytoreductive nephrectomy. Control tumors came from treatment-naive patients without prior radiation. Sequenced control tumors were from roughly 10 males and a handful of females, median age about 50. The table came from immunoSEQ multiplex PCR; TCRdb's copy has only in-frame clones and leaves some out. The data show some 8,800 clones, with 55% to 70% seen just once and about 20% held by the top ten. In regard to this clone: Its antigen remains unknown.

V was clipped by 1 base and J by 0 bases; unmatched bases: 1. The CDR3 loop spans 16 amino acids. Looked up from germline, CDR1 is SGHVS and CDR2 is FNYEAQ. This rearrangement joins TRBV7-6 to TRBJ2-2, with 8 bases fitting TRBD2. The sample was tumor tissue, taken from a patient whose treatment was nephrectomy without radiotherapy. The receptor's source is a man aged 55-75 years with renal cell carcinoma. CDR3 amino acids: CASSLELAANTGELFF. CDR3 nucleotide sequence: TGTGCCAGCAGCTTAGAACTAGCGGCGAACACCGGGGAGCTGTTTTTT. The complete variable domain, with remaining parts taken from reference TRBV7-6 and TRBJ2-2, reads GAGVSQSPRYKVTKRGQDVALRCDPISGHVSLYWYRQALGQGPEFLTYFNYEAQQDKSGLPNDRFSAERPEGSISTLTIQRTEQRDSAMYRCASSLELAANTGELFFGEGSRLTVL.